A single TCR beta chain is shown here with its context. The V segment lost 6 bases and the J segment 3 bases; nucleotides outside the gene matches: 13. Germline CDR1 and CDR2: SGHDN and FVKESK. The CDR3 is 16 amino acids. The assay was immunoSEQ multiplex PCR, and TCRdb's table has in-frame clones only and misses some. Among 55,000 to 75,000 clones, about 80% were seen once, and the ten largest hold around 9.6%. The sample originates from a study of blood T cell repertoires in COVID-19. Study context: In each case, the material was cDNA or gDNA derived from T cells, B-cell-depleted T cells, or PBMCs.

The sequencing sample was made of peripheral blood. V gene TRBV14 combines with J gene TRBJ1-1; 7 positions agree with TRBD1. The sequence derives from a man older than 75 with COVID-19, enrolled during active disease. The CDR3 nucleotides read TGTGCCAGCAGTCGCAGGGGGTTATTGGGAGACACTGAAGCTTTCTTT. It codes for CASSRRGLLGDTEAFF.